The rows below give T cell receptor beta chains drawn from one sample of a study of T-cell reconstitution after alpha-beta-depleted transplantation in children. MiXCR, applied by TCRdb to the PCR reads, yields one record per CDR3 protein. Found here are 800,000 to 1,000,000 distinct CDR3 sequences, 25% to 35% of them singletons; the top ten hold around 30%. Specimen: PBMCs, mostly from graft donor cells, collected 360 days after TCRalphabeta/CD19-depleted stem cell transplant. These receptor sequences come from a boy younger than two who had a stem cell transplant for SCID, so the T cells may come from the graft donor. Each CDR3 is given with its conserved first and last residue. D genes are given only for firm matches. Some rows mark clone size as missing; the rest say once, few, many or name a class of expanded clone.

d_call j_call v_call clone_size cdr3_nt cdr3_aa
TRBD1 TRBJ2-5 TRBV7-9 - TGTGCCAGCAGCTCGTCCGTGCGGGGACAGGGAGTGCAGACCCAGTACTTC CASSSSVRGQGVQTQYF
- TRBJ2-1 TRBV5-1 - TGCGCCAGCAGCTTGGGGGGACCAACACACCACAATGAGCAGTTCTTC CASSLGGPTHHNEQFF
- TRBJ1-1 TRBV27 - TGTGCCAGCAGTTTAATTTACAGACCTCTAAACACTGAAGCTTTCTTT CASSLIYRPLNTEAFF
- TRBJ1-4 TRBV9 few TGTGCCAGCAGCGTAAGGGCAGGGCCCCTTAATGAAAAACTGTTTTTT CASSVRAGPLNEKLFF
- TRBJ1-4 TRBV20-1 - TGCAGTGCTAGTTTGGGTTCCTTTGCAACTAATGAAAAACTGTTTTTT CSASLGSFATNEKLFF
TRBD1 TRBJ2-7 TRBV7-3 - TGTGCCAGCAGCTTACTCCCACGGGACAGGACATCCTACGAGCAGTACTTC CASSLLPRDRTSYEQYF
- TRBJ2-7 TRBV7-9 once TGTGCCAGCAGCCCAAGTCTGGGACTCCTCTACGAGCAGTACTTC CASSPSLGLLYEQYF
TRBD1 TRBJ2-1 TRBV20-1 - TGCAGTGCTACAAGGGGACAGGGTGGGAACAATGAGCAGTTCTTC CSATRGQGGNNEQFF
- TRBJ1-6 TRBV25-1 - TGTGCCAGCAGCTCTAGTCCGGGACCTTGGAGGGTGTCACCCCTCCACTTT CASSSSPGPWRVSPLHF
- TRBJ2-1 TRBV28 - TGTGCCAGCAGCCTCCCTACAGCAGTCTCCTACAATGAGCAGTTCTTC CASSLPTAVSYNEQFF
- TRBJ2-7 TRBV10-3 - TGTGCCATCAGAGGAGACTGGGGGAACGAGCAGTACTTC CAIRGDWGNEQYF
- TRBJ2-3 TRBV3-1 - TGTGCCAGCAGCCAAGAGGGAGTCAGTGCCTTCCCGAAACCACTTAGCACAGATACGCAGTATTTT CASSQEGVSAFPKPLSTDTQYF
TRBD1 TRBJ2-1 TRBV5-1 few TGCGCCAGCAGCGCCGACAGGGGACTGATCAATGAGCAGTTCTTC CASSADRGLINEQFF
- TRBJ2-5 TRBV29-1 - TGCAGCGCCTACCGAGGGTCGGAGACCCAGTACTTC CSAYRGSETQYF
TRBD1 TRBJ2-7 TRBV5-6 once TGTGCCAGCAGCCCCGGACAGGCTCCCTTCGACGAGCAGTACTTC CASSPGQAPFDEQYF
TRBD2 TRBJ2-7 TRBV12-3/TRBV12-4 many TGTGCCAGCAGTTTCGGACGCACCGGGACTAGCTCCTACGAGCAGTACTTC CASSFGRTGTSSYEQYF
- TRBJ2-4 TRBV12-3/TRBV12-4 - TGTGCCAGCAGGATCGACTTAGCCAAAAACATTCAGTACTTC CASRIDLAKNIQYF
- TRBJ2-5 TRBV5-1 few TGCGCCAGCAGCTTGGACCGGCCGAGAGAGACCCAGTACTTC CASSLDRPRETQYF
- TRBJ2-3 TRBV27 - TGTGCCAGCACCCGGCACCACGGGAAAAGCACAGATACGCAGTATTTT CASTRHHGKSTDTQYF
TRBD2 TRBJ2-2 TRBV5-5 - TGTGCCAGCAGCTTGTCCCTAGCGGGGGGGCCTGGCACCGGGGAGCTGTTTTTT CASSLSLAGGPGTGELFF
- TRBJ2-3 TRBV5-1 - TGCGCCAGCAGCTTGATAATCTCTAGCACAGATACGCAGTATTTT CASSLIISSTDTQYF
TRBD1 TRBJ2-7 TRBV18 few TGTGCCAGCTTCCGGGACAGGGGGGACGAGCAGTACTTC CASFRDRGDEQYF
TRBD1 TRBJ2-7 TRBV7-9 many TGTGCCAGCAGACCACGGGACAGGGACGAGCAGTACTTC CASRPRDRDEQYF
- TRBJ2-1 TRBV12-3/TRBV12-4 - TGTGCCAGCAGTTCGACTCGAGGGGGGTACAATGAGCAGTTCTTC CASSSTRGGYNEQFF
- TRBJ1-4 TRBV7-2 - TGTGCCAGCAGCTTGGAGGGGCTAAGTTATGAAAAACTGTTTTTT CASSLEGLSYEKLFF
TRBD1 TRBJ2-3 TRBV7-8 - TGTGCCAGCAGCTTAAGTTGGGACAGTCTCACAGATACGCAGTATTTT CASSLSWDSLTDTQYF
TRBD1 TRBJ1-6 TRBV3-1 - TGTGCCAGCAGCTCGACAGGGGAGGGTTCACCCCTCCACTTT CASSSTGEGSPLHF
- TRBJ1-2 TRBV10-3 few TGTGCCATCAGTGAGTCGAGCTGGCAGGGTGTCTATGGCTACACCTTC CAISESSWQGVYGYTF
- TRBJ2-7 TRBV5-1 - TGCGCCAGCAGCTTGATCCCGCGGTTGAGCTCCTACGAGCAGTACTTC CASSLIPRLSSYEQYF
- TRBJ2-6 TRBV6-2/TRBV6-3 - TGTGCCAGCAGTTCTGACAGGTCCTCTGGGGCCAACGTCCTGACTTTC CASSSDRSSGANVLTF
- TRBJ2-3 TRBV29-1 - TGCAGCGTTGGTGGTCCCCCCACGGGCGCAGATACGCAGTATTTT CSVGGPPTGADTQYF
- TRBJ2-3 TRBV12-3/TRBV12-4 - TGTGCCAGCAGTTCCTCGAGGTCTGGCAAAACCCTCGGCAATACGCAGTATTTT CASSSSRSGKTLGNTQYF
- TRBJ1-1 TRBV5-1 - TGCGCCAGCAGCTTGGAGGGGGGAAGGGGCACTGAAGCTTTCTTT CASSLEGGRGTEAFF
- TRBJ2-7 TRBV4-3 few TGCGCCAGCAGCCAAGGGACAGTGAGCTCCTACGAGCAGTACTTC CASSQGTVSSYEQYF
TRBD2 TRBJ2-1 TRBV4-3 - TGCGCCAGCAGCCAAGATTTCGGGACTAGCGGGGGGTGGAGCAATGAGCAGTTCTTC CASSQDFGTSGGWSNEQFF
- TRBJ1-2 TRBV6-1 few TGTGCCAGCAGTGGACAGGATAACTATGGCTACACCTTC CASSGQDNYGYTF
- TRBJ2-7 TRBV20-1 many TGCAGTGCCCCGGGACTCGTCTCCTACGAGCAGTACTTC CSAPGLVSYEQYF
TRBD1 TRBJ2-1 TRBV12-3/TRBV12-4 few TGTGCCAGCAGTTGGACAGGGATCCCCTACAATGAGCAGTTCTTC CASSWTGIPYNEQFF
TRBD1 TRBJ1-1 TRBV5-1 once TGCGCCAGCAGCTTGACCAAAACTCCCGGGACAGGGAGGGCTGAAGCTTTCTTT CASSLTKTPGTGRAEAFF
- TRBJ1-2 TRBV5-5 - TGTGCCAGCACATTTTCAACTGGGCATGGCTATGGCTACACCTTC CASTFSTGHGYGYTF
- TRBJ2-7 TRBV5-1 - TGCGCCAGCAGAACCCACCTCGGGGATCTTTACGAGCAGTACTTC CASRTHLGDLYEQYF
- TRBJ1-1 TRBV10-2 few TGCGCCAGCAGGACGCAGGGCAGGGGCACTGAAGCTTTCTTT CASRTQGRGTEAFF
TRBD2 TRBJ2-3 TRBV5-1 - TGCGCCAGCAGCTTGGCCCGGGGGGGGTCCCCTAGCACAGATACGCAGTATTTT CASSLARGGSPSTDTQYF
- TRBJ2-2 TRBV5-1 - TGCGCCAGCACGCCGGGGGCAAACACCGGGGAGCTGTTTTTT CASTPGANTGELFF
TRBD2 TRBJ2-5 TRBV4-2 few TGTGCCAGCAGCCCCCTGCCGGGGGGTTCGGCGGTACAAGAGACCCAGTACTTC CASSPLPGGSAVQETQYF
TRBD2 TRBJ2-3 TRBV20-1 few TGCAGTGCTAGCAGAGCCTTTAGCGGGGCCGGCACAGATACGCAGTATTTT CSASRAFSGAGTDTQYF
- TRBJ1-4 TRBV3-1 - TGTGCCAGCAGCCTTCAAGGGGTGAATGAAAAACTGTTTTTT CASSLQGVNEKLFF
- TRBJ1-3 TRBV18 - TGTGCCAGCTCACCAGATCCAGGGGGAAACACCATATATTTT CASSPDPGGNTIYF
- TRBJ2-1 TRBV24-1 few TGTGCCACCAGTGATTCAAGGAGGGTACAAAAGAATGAGCAGTTCTTC CATSDSRRVQKNEQFF
TRBD2 TRBJ2-7 TRBV20-1 - TGCAGTGCGAGGAAATGGACTAGCGCTTCCTACGAGCAGTACTTC CSARKWTSASYEQYF
- TRBJ2-3 TRBV6-5 - TGTGCCAGCATTTCCAGGGGAGGGGGCACAGATACGCAGTATTTT CASISRGGGTDTQYF
- TRBJ1-4 TRBV4-1 - TGCGCCAGCAGCCAAGCCAGGGGATATGAAAAACTGTTTTTT CASSQARGYEKLFF
TRBD2 TRBJ2-5 TRBV20-1 - TGCAGTGCTAGAGAAGGATTGGGTCGTGCGGGGGGGCTTGGAGAGACCCAGTACTTC CSAREGLGRAGGLGETQYF
- TRBJ2-7 TRBV14 - TGTGCCAGCAGCCAAGCCGGGACCTGGGGCTCGGGGGAGCAGTACTTC CASSQAGTWGSGEQYF
TRBD1 TRBJ1-5 TRBV5-1 - TGCGCCAGCAGCTGGGGGACAGGGAGCCAGCCCCAGCATTTT CASSWGTGSQPQHF
TRBD1 TRBJ2-1 TRBV30 few TGTGCCTGGAGTTCGACAGGGGTCACCTACAATGAGCAGTTCTTC CAWSSTGVTYNEQFF